The T cell receptor (beta chain) described here comes from a study of CD8 T cells in Susac syndrome. The CDR3 length is 17 residues. The germline V gene has CDR1 LGHDT and CDR2 YNNKEL (reference sequence). Trimming at V came to 3 bases and at J to 6 bases, leaving 12 bases not matched to a gene. Sequencing of TCR beta was undertaken in CD8+ and CD4+ T cells derived from blood. Negative isolation yielded the CD8+ and CD4+ T cells, while FACS enriched the TEMRA cells. To note about this clonotype: Its specificity is not known.

Study conclusions and caveats: The number of individuals included in the study's TCR sequencing and HLA analysis was acknowledged as relatively small.

The authors reverse transcribed about 0.5 to 1 ug RNA with random hexamers. Using its own MiXCR run on the immunoSEQ multiplex PCR reads, TCRdb lists one record per CDR3 protein. Of a few hundred thousand distinct CDR3 sequences listed, 95% are singletons. This chain links TRBV3-1 with TRBJ2-7, with 12 bases that match TRBD1. The specimen sequenced was CD4+ T cells from PBMCs. This receptor was obtained from a human donor with multiple sclerosis. The CDR3: CASSHTSPGQGAGEQYF. In DNA form, the CDR3 reads TGTGCCAGCAGCCATACATCACCGGGACAGGGGGCAGGCGAGCAGTACTTC.